The rows below give T cell receptor beta chains drawn from one sample of a study of blood T cell repertoires in COVID-19. Data came from immunoSEQ multiplex PCR; TCRdb stores just in-frame clones and leaves some out. The repertoire holds about 160,000 clones, with 70% to 80% as singletons. The sequenced material came from peripheral blood. Receptors originate from a woman in her sixties with COVID-19, enrolled during active disease. Each CDR3 is given with its conserved first and last residue.

>TRBV28|TRBJ2-3
CASLGQGAPADTQYF
>TRBV5-4|TRBJ1-1
CASTNTFQGYEAFF
>TRBV7-2|TRBJ2-1
CASSLTTYNEQFF
>TRBV2|TRBJ2-7
CASSASDRVRQYF
>TRBV5-8|TRBJ2-2
CASSPGRGVGSGELFF
>TRBV28|TRBJ2-5
CASSSRDRHQETQYF
>TRBV6-5|TRBJ2-1
CASRALGTANNEQFF
>TRBV28|TRBJ1-3
CASSTDRAGNTIYF
>TRBV27|TRBJ1-4
CASSPSAATNEKLFF
>TRBV1|TRBJ1-3
CTVGQGTGNTIYF
>TRBV18|TRBJ1-1
CASSPKEAHTEAFF
>TRBV5-1|TRBJ1-2
CASAVGSNYGYTF
>TRBV6-6|TRBJ2-2
CASSSTGGTGELFF
>TRBV4-2|TRBJ2-7
CASSLNAGGTSYEQYF
>TRBV2|TRBJ2-1
CASSTTSGGLNEQFF
>TRBV5-1|TRBJ2-1
CASSLGQGTYNEQFF
>TRBV24-1|TRBJ2-3
CATSDFVDTQYF
>TRBV7-9|TRBJ1-4
CASSLDRPVGGKLFF
>TRBV5-4|TRBJ2-2
CASSLAGLPHTGELFF
>TRBV4-1|TRBJ2-1
CASSHSGRNEQFF